Below, 5 T cell receptor beta chains from the same sample are listed, as sequenced in a study of kidney transplant recipient with SARS-CoV-2 infection (dated by TCRdb to the early 2020s). TCRdb lists the instrument as Illumina MiSeq. Starting from the raw public reads, TCRdb applied fastp trimming at Q25, assembled clones with MiXCR and retained in-frame beta chains. Rows matching on CDR3 protein sequence are summarized as one entry with the most common DNA and genes. The sample yields fewer than 250,000 distinct CDR3 sequences; around 26% were counted once. Roughly 7% of the sample goes to the ten largest clones. What the time point label conveys for this sample: pre-pandemic baseline sample and day 111 after first positive SARS-CoV-2 test. The sample was a blood sample, taken at baseline and between days 110 and 120 from a kidney transplant recipient. All receptors come from a male patient aged 25 to 39 who had COVID-19 and was a kidney transplant recipient. Following a transplant, a fraction of the T cells may be traceable to the graft donor.

The sample holds many counts of this clonotype. This chain uses TRBV5-1 with TRBJ1-6; 10 nucleotides line up with TRBD1. This CDR3 is 14 amino acids long. Unmatched junction bases numbered 7, after V lost 6 bases and J lost 10 bases. In germline, CDR1 is SGHRS, CDR2 YFSETQ. CDR3 coding DNA: TGCGCCAGCACCCGGGACAGGGGAGGATCACCCCTCCACTTT. Translation: CASTRDRGGSPLHF. Variable domain in full (rest from reference TRBV5-1 and TRBJ1-6): KAGVTQTPRYLIKTRGQQVTLSCSPISGHRSVSWYQQTPGQGLQFLFEYFSETQRNKGNFPGRFSGRQFSNSRSEMNVSTLELGDSALYLCASTRDRGGSPLHFGNGTRLTVT.

This clonotype has at least ten counts. The V and J genes are TRBV24-1 and TRBJ1-3, with D perhaps matching TRBD1 (5 bases). The CDR3 is made up of 13 amino acids. Germline loops: CDR1 KGHDR, CDR2 SFDVKD. The V end was cut by 4 bases, the J end by 2 bases, with 5 bases between. Here the CDR3 DNA reads TGTGCCACCAGTGACAGGGCTGGAAACACCATATATTTT. Translated, it gives CATSDRAGNTIYF.

Many counts were recorded for this clonotype. The chain recombines TRBV19 with TRBJ2-2; D unclear. Trimming removed 3 bases from V and 5 bases from J, with 4 bases in between. This CDR3 is built from 12 residues. The germline CDR1 and CDR2 sequences are LNHDA and SQIVND (reference sequence). The CDR3 DNA sequence: TGTGCCAGTAGTATCGGAACCGGGGAGCTGTTTTTT. Residues: CASSIGTGELFF.

This clonotype was detected ten times or more. The chain is built from TRBV8-2 and TRBJ2-6. TRBV8-2 is marked as a pseudogene. This CDR3 comprises 17 residues. The CDR3 is CGKEVRITQSRANVLTF. The CDR3 DNA is TGTGGCAAAGAAGTGAGGATAACACAAAGTCGGGCCAACGTCCTGACTTTC.

This clonotype has ten or more counts. This rearrangement joins TRBV7-2 to TRBJ2-1, with 10 bases identical to TRBD1. The J segment lost 0 bases and the V segment lost 4 bases, leaving 6 bases of the junction unmatched. CDR1 and CDR2 from the germline V gene are SGHTA and FQGNSA. This CDR3 has 17 amino acids. The CDR3 reads CASSYAGTGDSYNEQFF. CDR3 nucleotide sequence: TGTGCCAGCAGCTACGCCGGGACAGGGGACTCCTACAATGAGCAGTTCTTC.